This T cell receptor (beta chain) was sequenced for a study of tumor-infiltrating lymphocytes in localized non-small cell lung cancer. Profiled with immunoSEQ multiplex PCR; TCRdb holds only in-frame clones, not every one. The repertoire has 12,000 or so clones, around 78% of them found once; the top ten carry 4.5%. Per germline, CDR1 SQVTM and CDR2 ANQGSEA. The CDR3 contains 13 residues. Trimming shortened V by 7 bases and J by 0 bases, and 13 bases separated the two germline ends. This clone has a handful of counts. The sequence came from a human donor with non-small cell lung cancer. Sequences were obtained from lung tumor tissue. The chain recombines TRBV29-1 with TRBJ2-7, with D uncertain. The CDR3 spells CSALGPNSYEQYF. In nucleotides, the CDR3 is TGCAGCGCATTAGGACCCAACTCCTACGAGCAGTACTTC.